This paragraph covers one T cell receptor beta chain sequence. Germline V CDR1 and CDR2: SQVTM, ANQGSEA. Trimming took off 3 bases at V and 4 bases at J, with 31 bases between the two ends. The CDR3 has 20 amino acids. The record originates from a study of blood T cells in healthy people across ages. Combining a sample-barcoded 5' primer with a J-beta primer mix, a second PCR ran for about 7 to 11 cycles. One entry per CDR3 protein, called by TCRdb with MiXCR from the 5' RACE reads. The sample gives roughly 650,000 distinct CDR3 sequences, about 32% of which show up once; approximately 15% is in the top ten.

The receptor comes from a woman aged 80 or older in good health. Sequencing was carried out using blood. V gene TRBV29-1 combines with J gene TRBJ2-1; either TRBD1 or TRBD2 may supply D (5 bases each). Here the CDR3 DNA reads TGCAGCGTTGACTCCGGGACCTGGCGCCGGCATATCCTTAAGTACAATGAGCAGTTCTTC. Translating it yields CSVDSGTWRRHILKYNEQFF.